The 5 T cell receptor beta chains below all came from one sample that was sequenced in a study of T-cell memory formation after mild COVID-19. TCRdb reanalysed the 5' RACE reads using MiXCR and keeps one entry per CDR3 protein. Among about 270,000 distinct CDR3 sequences listed, more than 15% were seen once. Sequenced: PBMCs or a T cell subset sorted from them (not recorded which). All receptors derive from a man younger than 35 who had mild COVID-19 (a few samples of this study predate the infection). Cell type and time point are not known.

The chain employs TRBV7-6 and TRBJ2-5; 8 bases map to TRBD1. Germline lookup yields CDR1 SGHVS and CDR2 FNYEAQ. The CDR3 length is 14 residues. Trimming took 6 bases from V and 6 from J; bases not matched to a gene: 9. CDR3 sequence reads: CASSFIRDRKTQYF. For the CDR3, the DNA is TGTGCCAGCAGTTTTATCCGGGACAGGAAGACCCAGTACTTC.

This clonotype has a handful of counts. V usage is TRBV7-2 and J usage is TRBJ2-1, with 10 positions matching TRBD1. The junction had 4 bases not matched to a gene; V was cut back by 0 bases and J by 5 bases. Per the germline V gene, CDR1 is SGHTA and CDR2 is FQGNSA. CDR3 size: 16 residues. The CDR3 nucleotides read TGTGCCAGCAGCTTAGCTGGGACAGGGGTAAACAATGAGCAGTTCTTC. Its translation: CASSLAGTGVNNEQFF.

As concerns this clonotype: A much bigger clone sits one base away, suggesting this may be a read error. V and J are TRBV5-1 and TRBJ2-3; unclear D gene. The V gene lost 4 bases and the J gene lost 10 bases, with 10 bases spanning the gap. This CDR3 spans 11 amino acids. CDR1 is SGHRS, CDR2 YFSETQ, per germline. CDR3 sequence: CASSVEGAQYF. CDR3 coding DNA: TGCGCCAGCAGCGTGGAAGGAGCGCAGTATTTT.

In this sample, this clonotype turned up a few times. This chain connects TRBV5-1 to TRBJ2-5; no firm D call. The length of the CDR3 is 14 residues. The germline V and J ends were trimmed by 6 bases and 0 bases, with 12 bases remaining between them. Looked up from germline, CDR1 is SGHRS and CDR2 is YFSETQ. The CDR3 loop is CASNPGRNQETQYF. In DNA form, the CDR3 reads TGCGCCAGCAACCCCGGGCGGAACCAAGAGACCCAGTACTTC.

The V and J genes are TRBV7-9 and TRBJ1-1; no reliable D call. V was clipped by 8 bases and J by 1 base, with 14 bases between them. In germline, CDR1 is SEHNR, CDR2 FQNEAQ (reference sequence). There are 14 residues in the CDR3. The CDR3 sequence is CASQKVGENTEAFF. DNA of the CDR3: TGTGCCAGCCAAAAGGTTGGTGAGAACACTGAAGCTTTCTTT. The full variable domain, in which reference TRBV7-9 and TRBJ1-1 provide the parts outside the CDR3, is DTGVSQNPRHKITKRGQNVTFRCDPISEHNRLYWYRQTLGQGPEFLTYFQNEAQLEKSRLLSDRFSAERPKGSFSTLEIQRTEQGDSAMYLCASQKVGENTEAFFGQGTRLTVV.